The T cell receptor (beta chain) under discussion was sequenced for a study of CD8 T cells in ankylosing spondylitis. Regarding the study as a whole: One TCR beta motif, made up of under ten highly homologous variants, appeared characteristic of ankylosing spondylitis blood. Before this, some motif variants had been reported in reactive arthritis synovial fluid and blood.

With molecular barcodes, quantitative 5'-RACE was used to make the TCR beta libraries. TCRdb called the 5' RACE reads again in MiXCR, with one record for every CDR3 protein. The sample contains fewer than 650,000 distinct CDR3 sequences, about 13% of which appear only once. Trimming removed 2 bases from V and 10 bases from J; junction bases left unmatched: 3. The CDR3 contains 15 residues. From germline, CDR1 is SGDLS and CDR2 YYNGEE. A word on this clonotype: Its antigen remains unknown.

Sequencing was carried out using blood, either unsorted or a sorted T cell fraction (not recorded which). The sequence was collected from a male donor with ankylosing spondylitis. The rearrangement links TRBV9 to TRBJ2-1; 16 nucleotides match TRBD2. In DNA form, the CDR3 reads TGTGCCAGCAGCGTTGGGGGACTAGCGGGAGGGGAGCAGTTCTTC. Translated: CASSVGGLAGGEQFF.